This T cell receptor beta chain originates from a study of blood T cell repertoires in COVID-19. Only in-frame clones appear in the TCRdb table, and some are missing; sequencing was by immunoSEQ multiplex PCR. In the table there are around 150,000 clones, approximately 89% of which are singletons. Germline-derived CDR1 and CDR2 are MDHEN and SYDVKM. Losses at the gene ends were 4 bases for V and 4 bases for J; bases not matched to a gene: 9. The CDR3 has 17 residues. The clonotype originates from a man aged 55 to 70 with active or convalescent COVID-19. This chain links TRBV28 with TRBJ2-3; TRBD2 matches at 12 bases. Specimen: peripheral blood. The CDR3 sequence is CASSSPGLAGRSDTQYF. The DNA for the CDR3 is TGTGCCAGCAGTTCCCCCGGACTAGCGGGAAGGTCAGATACGCAGTATTTT.